This T cell receptor beta chain was recorded in a study of blood T cell repertoires in COVID-19. Across the whole study: The analysed material was cDNA or gDNA that came from T cells, B-cell-depleted T cells, or PBMCs.

The CDR3 covers 15 residues. J lost 7 bases, V lost 5 bases, and 8 bases had no gene match. Per germline, CDR1 KGHSH and CDR2 LQKENI. In the original workflow: Amplification with reference gene primers provided the estimates of nucleated cell counts. Clones were read by immunoSEQ multiplex PCR, and TCRdb kept only the in-frame ones, dropping some. Clone size and V and J calls were adopted from that table, with D and trimming inferred from the DNA. This table has over 15,000 clones, approximately 88% appearing once. The sample comprised peripheral blood. This receptor was taken from a man aged 60 to 75 with acute or convalescent COVID-19. This sequence joins TRBV18 and TRBJ2-1, with TRBD1 identical over 10 bases. The CDR3 nucleotides read TGTGCCAGCTCAGCCGGGACAGGGGATGAGAATGAGCAGTTCTTC. Amino acid sequence: CASSAGTGDENEQFF.